Following are 9 T cell receptor beta chains from one sample sequenced in a study of radiation and T cells in renal cell carcinoma. Documented time point: baseline pretreatment blood. The sample's treatment: 15 Gy SBRT to primary tumor, nephrectomy 4 weeks later. Here immunoSEQ multiplex PCR was the method, and the copy in TCRdb shows in-frame clones only, minus some. The table shows tens of thousands of clones, with about 83% occurring only once. The specimen was blood, collected from a patient whose treatment included radiotherapy and nephrectomy. Every receptor here comes from a woman in her seventies with renal cell carcinoma.

Note on this clone: The junction and the germline gene differ at one end; a read error may be behind it. The chain recombines TRBV5-1 with TRBJ2-3; possibly TRBD1 or TRBD2 for D (5 bases each). The CDR3 is 14 residues long. Germline values: CDR1 SGHRS, CDR2 YFSETQ. The CDR3 protein is CASSLGTSKDTQYF. The CDR3 DNA sequence: TGCGCCAGCAGCCTGGGGACCAGCAAAGATACGCAGTATTTT. Based on the CDR3 plus reference TRBV5-1 and TRBJ2-3, the full variable domain is KAGVTQTPRYLIKTRGQQVTLSCSPISGHRSVSWYQQTPGQGLQFLFEYFSETQRNKGNFPGRFSGRQFSNSRSEMNVSTLELGDSALYLCASSLGTSKDTQYFGPGTRLTVL.

The chain couples TRBV5-1 to TRBJ2-2; 14 bases fit TRBD2. This CDR3 is 16 amino acids long. The trim removed 4 bases at V and 5 bases at J, leaving 4 bases unmatched. The germline V gene encodes CDR1 SGHRS and CDR2 YFSETQ. CDR3 sequence: CASSPRLAGGTGELFF. CDR3 in DNA: TGCGCCAGCAGCCCCCGACTAGCGGGAGGGACCGGGGAGCTGTTTTTT.

DNA of the CDR3: TGCGCCAGCAGCTTGGACGCCGAGGACAATGAGCAGTTCTTC. It specifies CASSLDAEDNEQFF. The rearrangement uses TRBV5-1 and TRBJ2-1; D remains unclear. The CDR3 length is 14 residues. Between the trimmed V and J ends, which lost 0 bases and 5 bases, there was a span of 9 bases. Germline CDR1 SGHRS, CDR2 YFSETQ.

The chain recombines TRBV27 with TRBJ1-4, with TRBD1 as a possible D gene (5 bases). The ends were cut back, 5 bases at V and 6 bases at J, with 16 bases in the middle. The CDR3 consists of 15 residues. Germline V CDR1 and CDR2: MNHEY, SMNVEV (reference sequence). The CDR3 DNA reads as TGTGCCAGCAGTAGGGGCTGGGGGTCCGATGAAAAACTGTTTTTT. Translating it yields CASSRGWGSDEKLFF.

This clone has a handful of counts. This rearrangement joins TRBV7-2 to TRBJ2-7, with D unresolved. Trimming stripped 2 bases from V and 3 bases from J, with 8 bases between. Germline V gives CDR1 SGHTA, CDR2 FQGNSA. The CDR3 is made up of 13 amino acids. CDR3 protein: CASSLRALYEQYF. CDR3 nucleotide sequence: TGTGCCAGCAGCTTACGCGCCCTCTACGAGCAGTACTTC.

This sequence joins TRBV19 and TRBJ1-5; TRBD1 might be the D (6 bases). The CDR3 length is 14 residues. CDR1 and CDR2 from the germline V gene are LNHDA and SQIVND (reference sequence). Trimming pared 7 bases from V and 7 bases from J, leaving 17 bases between. This chain's CDR3 is CASTIGGGWQPQHF. DNA of the CDR3: TGTGCCAGTACCATTGGGGGGGGCTGGCAGCCCCAGCATTTT.

J is TRBJ2-3 and V is TRBV7-2; the D is unclear. CDR1 SGHTA and CDR2 FQGNSA come from the germline V gene. The CDR3 is made up of 13 amino acids. Trimming removed 1 base at V and 11 bases at J, with 13 bases between. CDR3 in amino acids: CASSLEVGRLQYF. DNA for the CDR3: TGTGCCAGCAGCTTAGAGGTTGGTAGATTGCAGTATTTT.

In DNA form, the CDR3 reads TGTGCCAGCGGGCCGGGGGACGGAGAGACCCAGTACTTC. Its translation is CASGPGDGETQYF. The J gene is TRBJ2-5, the V gene TRBV27, with D maybe TRBD2 (6 bases). From germline, CDR1 is MNHEY and CDR2 SMNVEV (reference sequence). V was trimmed by 8 bases and J by 4 bases, leaving 14 bases between them. This CDR3 comprises 13 residues.

The chain links TRBV18 to TRBJ1-1; 7 bases agree with TRBD1. The CDR3 is 14 amino acids. CDR1 is KGHSH, CDR2 LQKENI, per germline. The V and J ends lost 3 bases and 4 bases, in that order; junction bases with no gene match: 5. The CDR3 region is CASSPDRVGTEAFF. The CDR3 coding sequence is TGTGCCAGCTCACCCGACAGGGTTGGCACTGAAGCTTTCTTT.